This T cell receptor beta chain was sequenced in a study of shared clonotypes between healthy human individuals. Study overall: Samples came from a couple of female and three male donors aged 18 to 49.

Only in-frame clones appear in the TCRdb table, and some are missing; sequencing was by immunoSEQ multiplex PCR. The data hold about 2 million clones, with 90% to 95% observed a single time. Negatively enriched CD4+ T cells were divided by CD45RA into naive and memory. The CDR3 is made up of 15 amino acids. Per germline, CDR1 SGDLS and CDR2 YYNGEE. V lost 4 bases and J lost 5, with 15 bases in between. Study outcomes and limitations: Shared across a few donors were around 5% of the naive CD4 clonotypes.

Concerning this clone itself: Its antigen is undetermined.

The source is a man aged 18-30 years in good health. The V and J genes are TRBV9 and TRBJ1-4; D is undetermined. Sequences were obtained from naive CD4+ T cells sorted from blood. This sample's subset: CD45RA+ positively selected. For the CDR3, the DNA is TGTGCCAGCAGCCCTCGCGAAGGGCTAAATGAAAAACTGTTTTTT. Protein product: CASSPREGLNEKLFF.